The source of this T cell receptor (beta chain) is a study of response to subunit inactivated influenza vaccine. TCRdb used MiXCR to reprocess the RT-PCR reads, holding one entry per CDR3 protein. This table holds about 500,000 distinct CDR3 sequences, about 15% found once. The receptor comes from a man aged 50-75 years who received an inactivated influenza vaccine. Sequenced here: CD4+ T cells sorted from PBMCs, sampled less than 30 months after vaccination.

The CDR3 protein is CSAEGQGRQFNYGYTF. The CDR3 bases are TGCAGTGCCGAAGGACAGGGGCGACAATTTAACTATGGCTACACCTTC. The rearrangement joins TRBV20-1 to TRBJ1-2; 9 positions match TRBD1. CDR1 and CDR2 (germline): DFQATT, SNEGSKA (reference sequence). After removal of 6 bases from V and 1 base from J, the junction contained 12 bases not matched to a gene. The CDR3 has 16 residues.